This note documents a single TCR beta chain sequence. Per germline, CDR1 SEHNR and CDR2 FQNEAQ (reference sequence). Trimming cost V 8 bases and J 2 bases; bases outside gene matches: 14. The CDR3 runs 17 residues. This sample was included in a study of blood T cell repertoires in COVID-19. The overall study: T cells, B-cell-depleted T cells, or PBMCs provided the cDNA or gDNA that served as material.

TCRdb's table, derived via immunoSEQ multiplex PCR, lists solely in-frame clones and lacks some. This table holds 250,000 to 400,000 clones, under 90% found once. This chain joins TRBV7-9 and TRBJ2-5, with 10 bases matching TRBD2. The sequence derives from a woman younger than 45 with COVID-19, enrolled during active disease. The specimen sequenced was peripheral blood. The CDR3 loop reads CASLLWGASGRQETQYF. CDR3 nucleotide sequence: TGTGCCAGCTTACTTTGGGGGGCTAGCGGGAGACAAGAGACCCAGTACTTC.